Described below is a single T cell receptor beta chain sequence and its context. These data come from a study of cytomegalovirus exposure and HLA in healthy donors. This CDR3 contains 18 residues. The germline gives CDR1 SEHNR, CDR2 FQNEAQ (reference sequence). Unmatched junction bases numbered 20, after V lost 5 bases and J lost 8 bases. Primers: 60 Vbeta forward and 13 Jbeta reverse. Repertoires were generated with immunoSEQ multiplex PCR, while TCRdb's copy carries only in-frame clones and drops some. Of about 200,000 clones listed, over 65% are singletons. Input material: PBMCs. This rearrangement joins TRBV7-9 to TRBJ2-1, with 8 bases matching TRBD2. The receptor's source is a boy younger than 10 in good health and CMV-seronegative. The CDR3 coding sequence is TGTGCCAGCAGCACAGAGCCCTCCGGGCGGGGGGCGGGGGATGAGCAGTTCTTC. Residues: CASSTEPSGRGAGDEQFF. Together with reference TRBV7-9 and TRBJ2-1, the CDR3 gives the full variable domain: DTGVSQNPRHKITKRGQNVTFRCDPISEHNRLYWYRQTLGQGPEFLTYFQNEAQLEKSRLLSDRFSAERPKGSFSTLEIQRTEQGDSAMYLCASSTEPSGRGAGDEQFFGPGTRLTVL.